These 28 T cell receptor beta chains came from one sample sequenced in a study of graft-versus-host responses after intestinal transplantation. Libraries were prepared by immunoSEQ multiplex PCR; TCRdb keeps only in-frame clonotypes and omits some of them. This sample carries 24,000 or so clones, roughly 80% of them seen once, and the ten largest clones take more than 0.95%. Specimen: PBMCs, collected 28 days after intestinal transplant. The receptors derive from a human patient who received an intestinal transplant, so some T cells may come from the graft donor.

The genes are TRBV7-9 and TRBJ2-2; D is undetermined. In germline, CDR1 is SEHNR, CDR2 FQNEAQ (reference sequence). The CDR3 runs to 13 residues. The V gene lost 5 bases and the J gene lost 5 bases, with 9 bases spanning the gap. CDR3 loop: CASSPPVTGELFF. Here the CDR3 DNA reads TGTGCCAGCAGCCCTCCGGTAACCGGGGAGCTGTTTTTT.

V and J are TRBV2 and TRBJ2-7; D not resolved. V lost 2 bases and J lost 2, with 10 bases in between. The germline gives CDR1 SNHLY, CDR2 FYNNEI. CDR3 length: 14 amino acids. CDR3 DNA sequence: TGTGCCAGCAGTGAAAGCCCAGGAACCTACGAGCAGTACTTC. Protein sequence: CASSESPGTYEQYF. The entire variable domain, with the rest obtained from reference TRBV2 and TRBJ2-7, is as follows: EPEVTQTPSHQVTQMGQEVILRCVPISNHLYFYWYRQILGQKVEFLVSFYNNEISEKSEIFDDQFSVERPDGSNFTLKIRSTKLEDSAMYFCASSESPGTYEQYFGPGTRLTVT.

This chain joins TRBV6-5 and TRBJ1-6; D uncertain. CDR1 and CDR2 (germline): MNHEY, SVGAGI. The ends were cut back, 7 bases at V and 8 bases at J, with 12 bases in the middle. The CDR3 runs to 13 residues. In DNA, the CDR3 is TGTGCCAGCAAGGCCGGTGGTGATTCACCCCTCCACTTT. Protein sequence: CASKAGGDSPLHF.

The J gene is TRBJ2-1, the V gene TRBV19; D may match TRBD1 or TRBD2 (5 bases each). The germline V gene has CDR1 LNHDA and CDR2 SQIVND (reference sequence). This CDR3 contains 15 residues. V lost 5 bases and J 0 bases, leaving 11 bases between the germline ends. The CDR3 sequence is CASSLGTPSYNEQFF. CDR3 in DNA: TGTGCCAGTAGTTTAGGGACGCCCTCCTACAATGAGCAGTTCTTC.

The chain links TRBV7-8 to TRBJ2-3, with 11 nucleotides matching TRBD2. This CDR3 comprises 17 residues. The germline CDR1 and CDR2 sequences are SGHVS and FQNEAQ. J lost 4 bases, V lost 2 bases, and 8 bases had no gene match. Written as DNA, the CDR3 is TGTGCCAGCAGCTTACTAGCGGGGGGAGATTTCGCAGATACGCAGTATTTT. Its protein is CASSLLAGGDFADTQYF.

V is TRBV18 and J is TRBJ1-1, with 7 bases lining up with TRBD1. CDR1 and CDR2 from the germline V gene are KGHSH and LQKENI. Losses at the gene ends were 2 bases for V and 3 bases for J; bases not matched to a gene: 6. CDR3 length equals 15 residues. CDR3 protein: CASSPETGRYTEAFF. The DNA of the CDR3 is TGTGCCAGCTCACCAGAGACAGGGAGGTACACTGAAGCTTTCTTT.

The chain uses TRBV5-1 and TRBJ2-7; 10 nucleotides agree with TRBD2. Losses at the gene ends were 2 bases for V and 1 base for J; bases not matched to a gene: 6. Germline CDR1 reads SGHRS; CDR2 reads YFSETQ. This CDR3 has 16 amino acids. The CDR3 region is CASSLISSGGSYEQYF. The DNA of the CDR3 is TGCGCCAGCAGCTTAATATCTAGCGGGGGTTCCTACGAGCAGTACTTC.

The CDR3 DNA sequence: TGTGCCAGCAGTTTATCAGTGGCGGGGGGGACCCAGTACTTC. It specifies CASSLSVAGGTQYF. The chain links TRBV27 to TRBJ2-5; 8 bases match TRBD2. CDR1 and CDR2 (germline): MNHEY, SMNVEV (reference sequence). This CDR3 is built from 14 residues. With V trimmed by 0 bases and J by 7 bases, 4 bases remained unmatched.

The CDR3 spells CASSPGQGGHEQYF. The CDR3 bases are TGCGCCAGCAGCCCGGGACAGGGGGGCCACGAGCAGTACTTC. The V gene is TRBV5-1, the J gene TRBJ2-7; 11 positions match TRBD1. The CDR3 has 14 amino acids. In germline, CDR1 is SGHRS, CDR2 YFSETQ. The trim removed 4 bases at V and 5 bases at J, leaving 5 bases unmatched.

This clone was detected only once. The chain combines TRBV11-2 with TRBJ2-7; a possible D gene is TRBD2 (5 bases). V was clipped by 1 base and J by 3 bases, with 10 bases between them. This CDR3 has 14 residues. Germline V lookup: CDR1 SGHAT, CDR2 FQNNGV. CDR3 protein: CASSLGGVFYEQYF. Written as DNA, the CDR3 is TGTGCCAGCAGCTTAGGGGGAGTCTTCTACGAGCAGTACTTC.

This clone turned up a few times. The chain carries TRBV10-2 and TRBJ2-5, with 8 positions matching TRBD2. J gave up 4 bases and V 6 bases, and 7 bases lay outside the gene matches. CDR3 length: 14 residues. The germline CDR1 and CDR2 sequences are WSHSY and SAAADI. CDR3 residues: CASRVGGALETQYF. The CDR3 DNA reads as TGCGCCAGCAGGGTCGGGGGGGCCCTAGAGACCCAGTACTTC.

This chain connects TRBV28 to TRBJ2-5; 11 nucleotides match TRBD2. CDR3 length: 16 residues. V lost 5 bases to trimming and J lost 3 bases; unmatched junction nucleotides: 8. The germline CDR1 and CDR2 sequences are MDHEN and SYDVKM. The CDR3: CASSPIGTSGKETQYF. Here the CDR3 DNA reads TGTGCCAGCAGTCCCATAGGGACTAGCGGCAAAGAGACCCAGTACTTC.

The CDR3 nucleotides read TGTGCCAGCAGTGATCTAGCGGGGGAAGAGACCCAGTACTTC. Its translation: CASSDLAGEETQYF. The chain links TRBV6-5 to TRBJ2-5; 10 bases agree with TRBD2. Trimming removed 5 bases from V and 3 bases from J; junction bases left unmatched: 3. The CDR3 has 14 amino acids. The germline CDR1 and CDR2 sequences are MNHEY and SVGAGI.

CDR3: CASGYSQINSYNEQFF. CDR3 bases: TGTGCCAGCGGGTACTCACAGATTAACTCCTACAATGAGCAGTTCTTC. The rearrangement joins TRBV6-5 to TRBJ2-1; D is unclear. Germline-derived CDR1 and CDR2 are MNHEY and SVGAGI. This CDR3 comprises 16 residues. V was cut by 8 bases and J by 0 bases, with 17 bases left in between.

The CDR3, as DNA: TGTGCCATCAGTGACCCGGGACTAGCGGACGAGCAGTACTTC. This sequence encodes CAISDPGLADEQYF. The J gene is TRBJ2-7, the V gene TRBV10-3, with TRBD2 matching 11 bases. This CDR3 comprises 14 residues. The germline CDR1 and CDR2 sequences are ENHRY and SYGVKD. The V gene end was trimmed by 3 bases and the J gene end by 5 bases; junction bases not matched to a gene: 3.

The chain has TRBV4-1 and TRBJ1-2; 7 bases align to TRBD1. Germline trimming cut 0 bases from V and 4 bases from J; bases unmatched to any gene: 2. Germline CDR1 is MGHRA and CDR2 is YSYEKL. This CDR3 region has 14 residues. CDR3 DNA sequence: TGCGCCAGCAGCCAAGACGGGACAGTCTATGGCTACACCTTC. Its protein product is CASSQDGTVYGYTF.

The chain is built from TRBV5-4 and TRBJ2-2, with 7 bases fitting TRBD2. The J segment lost 2 bases and the V segment lost 6 bases, leaving 7 bases of the junction unmatched. Germline V gives CDR1 SGHNT, CDR2 YYREEE (reference sequence). This CDR3 is built from 15 residues. The chain's CDR3 is CASTKAGLNTGELFF. The CDR3 coding sequence is TGTGCCAGCACCAAAGCGGGATTAAACACCGGGGAGCTGTTTTTT.

The V gene is TRBV6-1, the J gene TRBJ2-7; possible D gene TRBD2, 6 bases. Germline V gene lookup returns CDR1 MNHNS and CDR2 SASEGT. Trimming removed 5 bases from V and 3 bases from J, with 11 bases in between. The CDR3 spans 13 residues. CDR3 nucleotide sequence: TGTGCCAGCAGTTGGGGACTTAACTACGAGCAGTACTTC. Protein sequence: CASSWGLNYEQYF.

CDR3 DNA sequence: TGTGCCAGCAGCCCGAGAGCGACTAGCTCCTTCTCTGGGGCCAACGTCCTGACTTTC. Translated: CASSPRATSSFSGANVLTF. This chain uses TRBV7-9 with TRBJ2-6; 7 bases match TRBD2. V was clipped by 5 bases and J by 0 bases; unmatched bases: 13. Germline CDR1 is SEHNR and CDR2 is FQNEAQ (reference sequence). CDR3 length: 19 residues. The full variable domain, in which reference TRBV7-9 and TRBJ2-6 provide the parts outside the CDR3, is DTGVSQNPRHKITKRGQNVTFRCDPISEHNRLYWYRQTLGQGPEFLTYFQNEAQLEKSRLLSDRFSAERPKGSFSTLEIQRTEQGDSAMYLCASSPRATSSFSGANVLTFGAGSRLTVL.

The rearrangement joins TRBV18 to TRBJ2-5, with D tentatively TRBD1 (6 bases). This CDR3 comprises 16 residues. Germline V CDR1 and CDR2: KGHSH, LQKENI. With 5 bases removed from V and 1 base from J, the gap between germline ends came to 17 bases. CDR3: CASSSGGTNFQETQYF. The DNA of the CDR3 is TGTGCCAGCTCATCTGGGGGCACTAACTTCCAAGAGACCCAGTACTTC.

A single count supports this clone. This chain uses TRBV4-1 with TRBJ2-7; 8 positions agree with TRBD2. J lost 1 base, V lost 1 base, and 3 bases had no gene match. Germline V gives CDR1 MGHRA, CDR2 YSYEKL. The CDR3 spans 15 residues. The CDR3 here is CASSQGLAFSYEQYF. The CDR3 region has the DNA TGCGCCAGCAGCCAAGGACTAGCGTTTTCCTACGAGCAGTACTTC.

The count of this clone is one. The chain carries TRBV13 and TRBJ2-1; D not resolved. Germline CDR1 reads PRHDT; CDR2 reads FYEKMQ (reference sequence). The V end was cut by 4 bases, the J end by 9 bases, with 16 bases between. The CDR3 has 14 amino acids. The CDR3 loop reads CASSSGPLLSEQFF. The CDR3 DNA sequence: TGTGCCAGCAGCTCCGGCCCCCTGCTAAGTGAGCAGTTCTTC.

The CDR3, as DNA: TGTGCCAGCAGCTTAGATTCTGGACTAGCGCTCTACAATGAGCAGTTCTTC. This translates into CASSLDSGLALYNEQFF. This chain links TRBV5-6 with TRBJ2-1, with 9 bases matching TRBD2. The CDR3 is 17 amino acids. CDR1 is SGHDT and CDR2 is YYEEEE in the germline V gene. V gave up 2 bases and J gave up 3 bases; unmatched junction bases: 9.

This rearrangement joins TRBV9 to TRBJ2-3; D not resolved. Germline V lookup: CDR1 SGDLS, CDR2 YYNGEE. Trimming shortened V by 0 bases and J by 4 bases, and 12 bases separated the two germline ends. This CDR3 has 15 amino acids. CDR3 DNA: TGTGCCAGCAGCGTAGTGGTAGGGCACCCAGATACGCAGTATTTT. Its protein is CASSVVVGHPDTQYF.

This clone was detected once. The chain employs TRBV11-2 and TRBJ1-2; unclear D gene. The CDR3 is 12 amino acids. The V and J ends lost 7 bases and 8 bases respectively, with 14 bases between them. Germline assignment: CDR1 SGHAT and CDR2 FQNNGV. The CDR3 loop is CASTDNLGGYTF. In nucleotides, the CDR3 is TGTGCCAGCACCGACAACTTAGGGGGCTACACCTTC.

The chain recombines TRBV4-1 with TRBJ2-1; the match to TRBD2 covers 8 bases. From germline, CDR1 is MGHRA and CDR2 YSYEKL. The J segment lost 8 bases and the V segment lost 0 bases, leaving 12 bases of the junction unmatched. CDR3 size: 17 residues. In nucleotides, the CDR3 is TGCGCCAGCAGCCAAGACCCCGGGGTAGCGGGAAGCGATGAGCAGTTCTTC. Encoded protein: CASSQDPGVAGSDEQFF.

This clone has just a few counts. This rearrangement joins TRBV6-5 to TRBJ2-7, with D possibly TRBD2 on 5 matching bases. Germline-derived CDR1 and CDR2 are MNHEY and SVGAGI. The CDR3 is 15 amino acids. The germline V and J ends were trimmed by 6 bases and 2 bases, with 17 bases remaining between them. This CDR3 reads CASRQTGLEAYEQYF. The CDR3 DNA follows: TGTGCCAGCAGACAAACCGGCTTGGAGGCCTACGAGCAGTACTTC.

The chain recombines TRBV6-1 with TRBJ2-2; possible D gene TRBD2, 5 bases. V lost 2 bases and J lost 4, with 8 bases in between. Germline loops: CDR1 MNHNS, CDR2 SASEGT. The CDR3 has 14 residues. As DNA, the CDR3 is TGTGCCAGCAGTGAACCGCGGGTCACCGGGGAGCTGTTTTTT. Protein: CASSEPRVTGELFF.